One sample yielded the 15 T cell receptor beta chains listed below, sequenced in a study of identifying expanded T cells in peripheral blood. Using immunoSEQ multiplex PCR, the repertoire was profiled, and TCRdb retains in-frame clones only, with some absent. Among approximately 97,000 clones listed, about 87% were seen once. The specimen was blood. The source is a person between 18 and 75 years old in good health.

The chain is built from TRBV19 and TRBJ2-2, with D possibly called TRBD1 or TRBD2 (5 bases each). The CDR3 covers 16 residues. The ends were cut back, 5 bases at V and 1 base at J, with 14 bases in the middle. The germline V gene encodes CDR1 LNHDA and CDR2 SQIVND (reference sequence). The CDR3 loop is CASSGLGTLNTGELFF. CDR3 DNA sequence: TGTGCCAGTAGTGGACTGGGGACCCTGAACACCGGGGAGCTGTTTTTT.

V usage is TRBV5-4 and J usage is TRBJ2-5; a weak D match, TRBD1 (5 bases). Germline assignment: CDR1 SGHNT and CDR2 YYREEE (reference sequence). With 3 bases removed from V and 3 bases from J, the gap between germline ends came to 6 bases. CDR3 size: 12 residues. CDR3 residues: CASSSREETQYF. The CDR3 DNA follows: TGTGCCAGCAGCTCCAGGGAAGAGACCCAGTACTTC. Using reference TRBV5-4 and TRBJ2-5 for the parts outside the CDR3, the full variable domain is ETGVTQSPTHLIKTRGQQVTLRCSSQSGHNTVSWYQQALGQGPQFIFQYYREEENGRGNFPPRFSGLQFPNYSSELNVNALELDDSALYLCASSSREETQYFGPGTRLLVL.

The rearrangement uses TRBV12-5 and TRBJ1-1; D is perhaps TRBD1 (5 bases). Trimming stripped 6 bases from V and 4 bases from J, with 15 bases between. Germline CDR1 and CDR2: LGHNT and FRNRAP. The CDR3 loop spans 14 amino acids. The CDR3: CASGEQASSTEAFF. Written as DNA, the CDR3 is TGTGCTAGTGGGGAACAGGCCTCCAGCACTGAAGCTTTCTTT.

The chain is built from TRBV15 and TRBJ1-2, with a weak D call TRBD1 (6 bases). Per the germline V gene, CDR1 is LNHNV and CDR2 is YYDKDF (reference sequence). CDR3 length: 16 amino acids. V lost 2 bases to trimming and J lost 2 bases, with 15 bases between them. CDR3 in DNA: TGTGCCACCAGCAGAACCCGAGTCACAGGGAACTATGGCTACACCTTC. Translated, it gives CATSRTRVTGNYGYTF.

The chain has TRBV7-3 and TRBJ1-1, with D uncertain. CDR3 size: 13 residues. Per the germline V gene, CDR1 is SGHTA and CDR2 is FQGTGA. V was trimmed by 1 base and J by 7 bases, leaving 10 bases between them. This CDR3 reads CASSLKKGVEAFF. For the CDR3, the DNA is TGTGCCAGCAGCTTAAAAAAGGGAGTTGAAGCTTTCTTT.

The gene calls are TRBV10-3 and TRBJ1-2; 10 bases match TRBD1. The ends lost 0 bases at V and 8 bases at J; junction bases unmatched: 6. The CDR3 runs 15 residues. Germline-derived CDR1 and CDR2 are ENHRY and SYGVKD. The CDR3 reads CAISESGGTGDGYTF. Here the CDR3 DNA reads TGTGCCATCAGTGAGTCAGGAGGGACAGGGGACGGCTACACCTTC.

The chain carries TRBV13 and TRBJ2-1; TRBD1 matches 9 bases. Germline assignment: CDR1 PRHDT and CDR2 FYEKMQ (reference sequence). After removal of 1 base from V and 8 bases from J, the junction contained 3 bases not matched to a gene. There are 14 residues in the CDR3. The CDR3 DNA is TGTGCCAGCAGCTTAGTGGGACAGGGCTATGAGCAGTTCTTC. The encoded protein is CASSLVGQGYEQFF.

This rearrangement joins TRBV20-1 to TRBJ2-7; a weak D match, TRBD2 (6 bases). The CDR3 is 11 amino acids. CDR1 is DFQATT, CDR2 SNEGSKA, per germline (reference sequence). V gave up 5 bases and J gave up 7 bases, with 12 bases separating them. The DNA for the CDR3 is TGCAGTGCTGTCTTGGGGGGTGAGCAGTACTTC. Amino acid sequence: CSAVLGGEQYF.

The chain recombines TRBV10-3 with TRBJ2-7; D is unresolved. Germline CDR1 reads ENHRY; CDR2 reads SYGVKD. Trimming left V 9 bases short and J 3 bases short, with 9 bases between. The CDR3 loop spans 11 amino acids. DNA of the CDR3: TGTGCCATAAGGTGGGGCTACGAGCAGTACTTC. Translated, it gives CAIRWGYEQYF.

This clone was seen more than once but under ten times. V usage is TRBV7-2 and J usage is TRBJ1-3; 8 bases map to TRBD1. The germline gives CDR1 SGHTA, CDR2 FQGNSA. The junction had 4 bases not matched to a gene; V was cut back by 3 bases and J by 0 bases. This CDR3 is 16 amino acids long. The CDR3 loop is CASSFSGGGSGNTIYF. CDR3 in DNA: TGTGCCAGCAGCTTTTCAGGGGGCGGCTCTGGAAACACCATATATTTT.

CDR3 coding DNA: TGTGCCAGCAGAACTAGCGGGGGGTCCCCCTACGAGCAGTACTTC. Protein product: CASRTSGGSPYEQYF. The gene calls are TRBV27 and TRBJ2-7; 12 positions match TRBD2. The CDR3 is made up of 15 amino acids. Germline CDR1 MNHEY, CDR2 SMNVEV (reference sequence). After removal of 6 bases from V and 2 bases from J, the junction contained 5 bases not matched to a gene.

The chain has TRBV4-2 and TRBJ2-3; 8 bases agree with TRBD1. This CDR3 has 15 amino acids. CDR1 and CDR2 from the germline V gene are LGHNA and YNFKEQ. Losses at the gene ends were 2 bases for V and 5 bases for J; bases not matched to a gene: 6. The CDR3 spells CASSQLGQGKDTQYF. The CDR3 coding sequence is TGTGCCAGCAGCCAACTTGGACAGGGAAAAGATACGCAGTATTTT.

This clone turned up a few times. The chain couples TRBV29-1 to TRBJ2-7; D remains ambiguous. Germline V CDR1 and CDR2: SQVTM, ANQGSEA. The CDR3 covers 14 residues. V lost 1 base and J 0 bases, leaving 10 bases between the germline ends. The CDR3 DNA sequence: TGCAGCGTTGAAGGGCAGGAAAACTCCTACGAGCAGTACTTC. It yields the protein CSVEGQENSYEQYF.

This rearrangement joins TRBV18 to TRBJ1-2; the D is unclear. This CDR3 contains 13 residues. Germline values: CDR1 KGHSH, CDR2 LQKENI. The V end lost 8 bases, the J end lost 6 bases, and 16 bases lay between the germline ends. In nucleotides, the CDR3 is TGTGCCAGCACGCTTGACTTGGGGAATGGCTACACCTTC. This encodes CASTLDLGNGYTF.

The V gene is TRBV28, the J gene TRBJ1-4; no definite D call. Germline CDR1 MDHEN, CDR2 SYDVKM. The CDR3 spans 12 residues. Trimming cost V 2 bases and J 10 bases, with 8 bases left between them. CDR3: CASSLKGGKLFF. CDR3 coding DNA: TGTGCCAGCAGTTTAAAGGGTGGAAAACTGTTTTTT. Drawing the rest from reference TRBV28 and TRBJ1-4, the complete variable domain is DVKVTQSSRYLVKRTGEKVFLECVQDMDHENMFWYRQDPGLGLRLIYFSYDVKMKEKGDIPEGYSVSREKKERFSLILESASTNQTSMYLCASSLKGGKLFFGSGTQLSVL.